Detailed here is one TCR beta chain. Its antigen is still unknown. RNA transcripts provided the template for amplifying TCR beta CDR3 regions. A first-round RT-PCR used HTBI primers, followed by a second-round multiplex PCR. From the multiplex PCR reads, TCRdb called clonotypes with MiXCR, one entry per CDR3 protein. Altogether about 740,000 distinct CDR3 sequences are present, roughly 40% being singletons, with the ten largest covering 35% to 55%. This entry belongs to a study of Graves' ophthalmopathy and Graves' hyperthyroidism. Germline CDR1 MNHEY, CDR2 SVGAGI. The length of the CDR3 is 13 residues. The V segment lost 5 bases and the J segment 5 bases; nucleotides outside the gene matches: 4. The authors diagnosed from clinical symptoms, serum thyroxine, TRAb, thyroid ultrasound and orbital computed tomography. Study findings and constraints: As the model predicted ophthalmopathy progression, it achieved a sensitivity of 55% to 71% and a specificity of roughly 73%. Most expanded clonotypes in thyroid above 0.001 frequency also showed up in blood.

This receptor was identified in an adult man with Graves' ophthalmopathy. V gene TRBV6-5 combines with J gene TRBJ2-3; 7 positions agree with TRBD1. Sample: peripheral blood. The CDR3 nucleotides read TGTGCCAGCAGTCAACAGGGGAGAGATACGCAGTATTTT. Translated: CASSQQGRDTQYF.